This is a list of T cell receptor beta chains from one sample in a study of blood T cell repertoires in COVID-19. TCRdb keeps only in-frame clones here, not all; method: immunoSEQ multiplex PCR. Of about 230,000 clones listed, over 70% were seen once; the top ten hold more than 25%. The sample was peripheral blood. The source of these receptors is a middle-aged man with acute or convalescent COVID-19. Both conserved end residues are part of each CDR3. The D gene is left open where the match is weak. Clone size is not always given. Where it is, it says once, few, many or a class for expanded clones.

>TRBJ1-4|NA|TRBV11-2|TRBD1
TGTGCCAGCAGCCCGGACAGGGATCGACTGTTTTTT
CASSPDRDRLFF
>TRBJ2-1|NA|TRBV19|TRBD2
TGTGCCAGTATGGGCGGGAGCTCCTACAATGAGCAGTTCTTC
CASMGGSSYNEQFF
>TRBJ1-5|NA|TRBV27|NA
TGTGCCAGCAGCCAGGGTGGTCAGCCCCAGCATTTT
CASSQGGQPQHF
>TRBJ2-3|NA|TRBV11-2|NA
TGTGCCAGCAGCTCCACTGGGGGCCTCCGTGATACGCAGTATTTT
CASSSTGGLRDTQYF
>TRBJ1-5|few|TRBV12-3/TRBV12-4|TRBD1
TGTGCCAGCAGTCAGGGGGTGTATCAGCCCCAGCATTTT
CASSQGVYQPQHF
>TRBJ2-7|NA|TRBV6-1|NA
TGTGCCAGCAGTGACAGGCGCGACTCCTACGAGCAGTACTTC
CASSDRRDSYEQYF
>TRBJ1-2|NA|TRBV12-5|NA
TGTGCTAGTGGTTTGGCAGGACAGTTGGCTGGCTACACCTTC
CASGLAGQLAGYTF
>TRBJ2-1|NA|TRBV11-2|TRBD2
TGTGCCAGCAGTCGGATAGCGGGGCGCGATGAGCAGTTCTTC
CASSRIAGRDEQFF
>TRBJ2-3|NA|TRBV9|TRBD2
TGTGCCAGCAGCACGGGACTAGCGGGAGTAGTAGATACGCAGTATTTT
CASSTGLAGVVDTQYF
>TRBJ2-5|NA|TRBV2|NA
TGTGCCAGCAGGCGCGAGTTGGGACAACCCCTCTCGGAGACCCAGTACTTC
CASRRELGQPLSETQYF
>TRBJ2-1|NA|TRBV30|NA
TGTGCCTGGAGTTTTCTTGTGAGCGGTAACAATGAGCAGTTCTTC
CAWSFLVSGNNEQFF
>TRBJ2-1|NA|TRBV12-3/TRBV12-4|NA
TGTGCCAGCAGGGAACTAGGGTCCAATGAGCAGTTCTTC
CASRELGSNEQFF
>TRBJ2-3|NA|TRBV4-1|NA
TGCGCCAGCAGCCCGGGAACTGGTAGCACAGATACGCAGTATTTT
CASSPGTGSTDTQYF
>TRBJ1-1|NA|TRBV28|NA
TGTGCCAGCACCTCTTTGGGGGGGTCGGCTTTCTTT
CASTSLGGSAFF